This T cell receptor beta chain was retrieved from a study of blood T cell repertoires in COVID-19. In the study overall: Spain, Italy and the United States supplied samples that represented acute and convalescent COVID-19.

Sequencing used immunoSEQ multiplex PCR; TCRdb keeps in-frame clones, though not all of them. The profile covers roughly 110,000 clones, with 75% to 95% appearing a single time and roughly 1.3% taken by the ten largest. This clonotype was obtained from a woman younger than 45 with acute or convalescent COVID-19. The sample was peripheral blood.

The CDR3 DNA is TGTGCCAGCAGCGTAGCTCCGGCGGGGGGCACAGATACGCAGTATTTT. As protein: CASSVAPAGGTDTQYF. This rearrangement joins TRBV9 to TRBJ2-3; 7 bases align to TRBD2. The germline CDR1 and CDR2 sequences are SGDLS and YYNGEE. V shed 0 bases and J 1 base; nucleotides not matched to a gene: 5. The CDR3 sequence is 16 residues long.